This T cell receptor (beta chain) was obtained from a study of cytomegalovirus exposure and HLA in healthy donors. Study-wide results and caveats: Associated with HLA alleles at 0.05 false discovery rate in a later analysis were over 15,000 TCR beta sequences. The study recorded fewer than 200 TCR beta chains that were cytomegalovirus-associated.

The CDR3 runs 16 residues. The V segment lost 5 bases and the J segment 5 bases; nucleotides outside the gene matches: 11. Germline V lookup: CDR1 SQVTM, CDR2 ANQGSEA. A note on this clone: The antigen remains unidentified.

Healthy bone marrow donors made up the cohort. Unrecorded immune exposures were likely, despite nominal health at sampling. Researchers ran the PCR with 60 Vbeta and 13 Jbeta primers. Profiled with immunoSEQ multiplex PCR; TCRdb holds only in-frame clones, not every one. This sample yields about 100,000 clones, of which 79% are seen a single time; over 4% belongs to the top ten. The source material was PBMCs. The chain joins TRBV29-1 to TRBJ2-2, with 10 positions matching TRBD1. The clonotype was recovered from a female donor in good health and CMV-seropositive. The CDR3 sequence: CSVLRDRGVGTGELFF. The CDR3 DNA reads as TGCAGCGTTCTCCGGGACAGGGGCGTGGGGACCGGGGAGCTGTTTTTT.